This TCR beta chain was sequenced for a study of blood T cell repertoires in COVID-19. Study details: From the United States, Italy and Spain came samples of acute and convalescent COVID-19. Sources were T cells, B-cell-depleted T cells, or PBMCs; the material itself was cDNA or gDNA.

This CDR3 is built from 18 residues. The ends were cut back, 4 bases at V and 4 bases at J, with 23 bases in the middle. Germline V lookup: CDR1 SGHRS, CDR2 YFSETQ. Per the original methods: From reference gene primer amplification, estimates of nucleated cell counts were derived. Assay: immunoSEQ multiplex PCR; the TCRdb copy retains only in-frame clones and omits some. That table is the source of V, J and clone size, and D and trimming were worked out from the DNA. The sample has more than 250,000 clones; 86% are singletons. This clonotype was sampled from a woman between 45 and 60 years old with acute or convalescent COVID-19. The J gene is TRBJ2-2, the V gene TRBV5-1, with D perhaps matching TRBD2 (6 bases). Sequenced input: peripheral blood. CDR3 residues: CASSTWATSPLSTGELFF. The CDR3 bases are TGCGCCAGCAGCACATGGGCGACTAGTCCTTTAAGCACCGGGGAGCTGTTTTTT.